This entry lists 22 T cell receptor beta chains sequenced from one sample in a study of OX40 agonist ivuxolimab in advanced cancers. Using immunoSEQ multiplex PCR, the repertoire was profiled, and TCRdb retains in-frame clones only, with some absent. The data contain over 70,000 clones, approximately 90% of them singletons. Sequencing used CD4+ or CD8+ T cells sorted from blood, obtained in a trial of the OX40 agonist ivuxolimab. These receptors all come from an adult with an advanced solid tumor such as melanoma, head and neck, liver or kidney cancer.

The V call is TRBV4-3, the J call TRBJ2-2, with unresolved D. Germline CDR1 LGHNA, CDR2 YSLEER. With 0 bases removed from V and 5 bases from J, the gap between germline ends came to 7 bases. The CDR3 has 14 residues. CDR3 protein: CASSQDLLTGELFF. Written as DNA, the CDR3 is TGCGCCAGCAGCCAAGATCTGTTAACCGGGGAGCTGTTTTTT.

This clone has a single count. The chain combines TRBV7-9 with TRBJ1-2; 7 positions agree with TRBD1. The ends lost 4 bases at V and 4 bases at J; junction bases unmatched: 3. The germline gives CDR1 SEHNR, CDR2 FQNEAQ (reference sequence). The CDR3 consists of 13 residues. CDR3 residues: CASSWGQSYGYTF. The CDR3 nucleotides are TGTGCCAGCAGCTGGGGACAGAGCTATGGCTACACCTTC.

This chain uses TRBV4-1 with TRBJ2-3; D is perhaps TRBD2 (6 bases). V was pared by 2 bases and J by 5 bases, with 11 bases between. Germline V CDR1 and CDR2: MGHRA, YSYEKL. This CDR3 has 14 amino acids. The DNA for the CDR3 is TGCGCCAGCAGCCAACGGGGGAGTGGAGATACGCAGTATTTT. Its protein product is CASSQRGSGDTQYF.

The chain uses TRBV2 and TRBJ2-2; unclear D gene. Germline V gene lookup returns CDR1 SNHLY and CDR2 FYNNEI. This CDR3 comprises 13 residues. V was pared by 8 bases and J by 6 bases, with 13 bases between. The CDR3 DNA follows: TGTGCCAGCTCAACGCGAGGAGCCGGGGAGCTGTTTTTT. It is translated as CASSTRGAGELFF.

The chain uses TRBV15 and TRBJ1-1; D remains unclear. The CDR3 is 12 amino acids. In germline, CDR1 is LNHNV, CDR2 YYDKDF (reference sequence). V was trimmed by 1 base and J by 5 bases, leaving 5 bases between them. CDR3 coding DNA: TGTGCCACCAGCAGAGCGGGGACTGAAGCTTTCTTT. It is translated as CATSRAGTEAFF.

This clone was counted only a few times. V usage is TRBV29-1 and J usage is TRBJ1-1, with TRBD1 as a possible D gene (5 bases). Germline V gene lookup returns CDR1 SQVTM and CDR2 ANQGSEA. The length of the CDR3 is 13 residues. The V end was cut by 2 bases, the J end by 9 bases, with 16 bases between. Here the CDR3 DNA reads TGCAGCGTTGAACAGGGCACTTTAGGGAAAGCTTTCTTT. Translating it yields CSVEQGTLGKAFF. The complete variable domain, with remaining parts taken from reference TRBV29-1 and TRBJ1-1, reads SAVISQKPSRDICQRGTSLTIQCQVDSQVTMMFWYRQQPGQSLTLIATANQGSEATYESGFVIDKFPISRPNLTFSTLTVSNMSPEDSSIYLCSVEQGTLGKAFFGQGTRLTVV.

The chain uses TRBV7-2 and TRBJ2-7; D uncertain. The CDR3 sequence is 12 residues long. Trimming took off 10 bases at V and 4 bases at J, with 14 bases between the two ends. Germline V gene lookup returns CDR1 SGHTA and CDR2 FQGNSA. CDR3 DNA sequence: TGTGCCACCTCGATTCAGCGTTACGAGCAGTACTTC. This translates into CATSIQRYEQYF.

The chain recombines TRBV6-5 with TRBJ1-2, with 12 bases aligning to TRBD1. The CDR3 is 15 amino acids. V shed 6 bases and J 6 bases; nucleotides not matched to a gene: 8. CDR1 and CDR2 (germline): MNHEY, SVGAGI. The CDR3 loop is CASRHPGQGAHGYTF. CDR3 nucleotide sequence: TGTGCCAGCAGGCACCCGGGACAGGGGGCTCATGGCTACACCTTC.

The CDR3 nucleotides are TGTGCCAGCAGTCCCTGGACTAGCGGGAGGTTGGAGCAGTTCTTC. Its translation is CASSPWTSGRLEQFF. The J gene is TRBJ2-1, the V gene TRBV28, with 14 bases identical to TRBD2. Germline V gene data show CDR1 as MDHEN and CDR2 as SYDVKM. CDR3 length: 15 residues. The V segment lost 5 bases and the J segment 10 bases; nucleotides outside the gene matches: 7.

V and J are TRBV7-3 and TRBJ2-1, with 8 bases matching TRBD1. Per germline, CDR1 SGHTA and CDR2 FQGTGA. CDR3 size: 14 residues. V was pared by 5 bases and J by 4 bases, with 4 bases of the junction left unmatched. This CDR3 reads CASSPQGDYNEQFF. The CDR3 DNA follows: TGTGCCAGCAGCCCACAGGGGGATTACAATGAGCAGTTCTTC.

The CDR3 sequence: CASSRTELGYGYTF. CDR3 bases: TGTGCCAGCTCACGGACAGAACTAGGCTATGGCTACACCTTC. The rearrangement uses TRBV18 and TRBJ1-2, with TRBD1 as a possible D gene (6 bases). The CDR3 length is 14 residues. The germline V gene has CDR1 KGHSH and CDR2 LQKENI. V dropped 4 bases and J dropped 4 bases, with 13 bases sitting between them.

The V call is TRBV5-5, the J call TRBJ2-5; 9 positions agree with TRBD1. This CDR3 is 15 amino acids long. CDR1 is SGHKS, CDR2 YYEKEE, per germline (reference sequence). V was pared by 1 base and J by 3 bases, with 4 bases of the junction left unmatched. In nucleotides, the CDR3 is TGTGCCAGCAGCTTGTACAGGGGGCTTGAAGAGACCCAGTACTTC. Translation: CASSLYRGLEETQYF.

The chain uses TRBV9 and TRBJ1-2; D is perhaps TRBD1 (5 bases). CDR3 size: 15 residues. Trimming removed 0 bases at V and 4 bases at J, with 13 bases between. From germline, CDR1 is SGDLS and CDR2 YYNGEE. In DNA form, the CDR3 reads TGTGCCAGCAGCGTAGTTGAAGTAGGGACCTATGGCTACACCTTC. Protein sequence: CASSVVEVGTYGYTF.

The V gene is TRBV4-3, the J gene TRBJ2-7; D possibly corresponds to TRBD1 (5 bases). Trimming cost V 0 bases and J 11 bases, with 20 bases left between them. CDR3 length equals 15 residues. The germline gives CDR1 LGHNA, CDR2 YSLEER. CDR3 amino acids: CASSQDLATVATKYF. The CDR3 region has the DNA TGCGCCAGCAGCCAAGATTTGGCGACAGTCGCCACGAAGTACTTC.

The rearrangement joins TRBV10-3 to TRBJ2-2; either TRBD1 or TRBD2 may fit D (5 bases each). The CDR3 totals 14 residues. The germline V and J ends were trimmed by 10 bases and 3 bases, with 15 bases remaining between them. Per the germline V gene, CDR1 is ENHRY and CDR2 is SYGVKD. For the CDR3, the DNA is TGTGCCACCCAAACGGGACGGGACACCGGGGAGCTGTTTTTT. Protein product: CATQTGRDTGELFF.

The chain recombines TRBV9 with TRBJ2-7; TRBD2 might be the D (5 bases). This CDR3 has 13 amino acids. Germline V gives CDR1 SGDLS, CDR2 YYNGEE. Trimming stripped 1 base from V and 1 base from J, with 6 bases between. The CDR3 region is CASSVTGSYEQYF. CDR3 coding DNA: TGTGCCAGCAGCGTAACGGGATCCTACGAGCAGTACTTC. Based on the CDR3 plus reference TRBV9 and TRBJ2-7, the full variable domain is DSGVTQTPKHLITATGQRVTLRCSPRSGDLSVYWYQQSLDQGLQFLIQYYNGEERAKGNILERFSAQQFPDLHSELNLSSLELGDSALYFCASSVTGSYEQYFGPGTRLTVT.

J is TRBJ2-3 and V is TRBV14, with 9 bases fitting TRBD1. Germline CDR1 SGHDN, CDR2 FVKESK. J was trimmed by 0 bases and V by 1 base; bases with no gene match: 8. CDR3 size: 18 residues. CDR3 sequence: CASSQALGQGYSTDTQYF. The CDR3 DNA sequence: TGTGCCAGCAGCCAAGCCCTTGGACAGGGGTATAGCACAGATACGCAGTATTTT. The full variable domain, completed using reference TRBV14 and TRBJ2-3, is EAGVTQFPSHSVIEKGQTVTLRCDPISGHDNLYWYRRVMGKEIKFLLHFVKESKQDESGMPNNRFLAERTGGTYSTLKVQPAELEDSGVYFCASSQALGQGYSTDTQYFGPGTRLTVL.

The rearrangement uses TRBV11-2 and TRBJ2-3; D is uncertain. Trimming took off 4 bases at V and 4 bases at J, with 9 bases between the two ends. Germline V gene data show CDR1 as SGHAT and CDR2 as FQNNGV. CDR3 size: 13 residues. In DNA, the CDR3 is TGTGCCAGCAGCTCCCTTAACGCAGATACGCAGTATTTT. Translated: CASSSLNADTQYF.

The chain recombines TRBV18 with TRBJ2-1, with 9 bases lining up with TRBD2. Trimming removed 1 base from V and 5 bases from J; junction bases left unmatched: 0. Germline-derived CDR1 and CDR2 are KGHSH and LQKENI. CDR3 length: 14 residues. In DNA, the CDR3 is TGTGCCAGCTCACCACGACTAGCGGACAATGAGCAGTTCTTC. It yields the protein CASSPRLADNEQFF.

The chain couples TRBV19 to TRBJ2-5; 7 bases map to TRBD1. Germline V gene data show CDR1 as LNHDA and CDR2 as SQIVND (reference sequence). The CDR3 covers 15 residues. J gave up 5 bases and V 3 bases, and 9 bases lay outside the gene matches. The CDR3 nucleotides are TGTGCCAGTAGTATTACAGGGGCGTTGGGGGAGACCCAGTACTTC. It codes for CASSITGALGETQYF.

V is TRBV11-2 and J is TRBJ2-1; 12 positions match TRBD2. Germline CDR1 and CDR2: SGHAT and FQNNGV. With 5 bases clipped from V and 7 bases from J, the junction kept 3 bases outside the gene matches. There are 14 residues in the CDR3. The chain's CDR3 is CASSVGLAGNEQFF. Written as DNA, the CDR3 is TGTGCCAGCAGCGTAGGACTAGCGGGAAATGAGCAGTTCTTC.

The rearrangement joins TRBV27 to TRBJ2-1; the D call may be TRBD1 or TRBD2 (5 bases each). V gave up 5 bases and J gave up 8 bases, with 16 bases separating them. CDR3 length equals 14 residues. From germline, CDR1 is MNHEY and CDR2 SMNVEV (reference sequence). The CDR3 spells CASSRNGGNDEQFF. The CDR3 region has the DNA TGTGCCAGCAGTAGAAATGGGGGTAACGATGAGCAGTTCTTC.